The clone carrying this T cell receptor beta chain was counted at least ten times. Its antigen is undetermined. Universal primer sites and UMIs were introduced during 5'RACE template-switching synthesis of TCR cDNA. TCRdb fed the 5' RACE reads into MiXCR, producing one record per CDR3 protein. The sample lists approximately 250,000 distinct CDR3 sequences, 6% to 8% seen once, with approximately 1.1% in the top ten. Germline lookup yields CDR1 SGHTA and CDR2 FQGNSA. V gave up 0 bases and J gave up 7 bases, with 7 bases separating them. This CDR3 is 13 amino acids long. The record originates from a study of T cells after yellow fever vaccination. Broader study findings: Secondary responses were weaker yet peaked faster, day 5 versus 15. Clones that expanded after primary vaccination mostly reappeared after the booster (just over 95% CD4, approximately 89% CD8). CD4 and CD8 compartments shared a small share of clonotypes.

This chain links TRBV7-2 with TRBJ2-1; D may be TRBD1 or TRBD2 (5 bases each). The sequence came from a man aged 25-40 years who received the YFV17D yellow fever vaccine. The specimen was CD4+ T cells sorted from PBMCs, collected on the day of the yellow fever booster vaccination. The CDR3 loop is CASSLAGTNEQFF. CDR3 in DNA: TGTGCCAGCAGCTTAGCGGGGACGAATGAGCAGTTCTTC.